This entry concerns a single TCR beta chain. The antigen remains undetermined. TCRdb fed the 5' RACE reads into MiXCR, producing one record per CDR3 protein. The table has around 110,000 distinct CDR3 sequences, 12% seen once. The CDR3 extends over 14 amino acids. The V and J ends lost 1 base and 6 bases, in that order; junction bases with no gene match: 5. From germline, CDR1 is MGHRA and CDR2 YSYEKL. Time point meaning: blood at routine non-recurrence follow-up after resection. Tumor, nontumor lung or frozen PBMC supplied whole RNA that was sequenced unsorted. The sample is drawn from a study of spatial heterogeneity in lung cancer. Across the whole study: The cohort: 70 to 85 early-stage, untreated non-small cell lung cancer patients. PBMC samples from follow-up, where available, were sequenced a median of approximately 24 months after resection. Study-wide results and caveats: Ubiquitous expanded tumor TCRs showed up in blood more at resection than follow-up.

This clonotype was sampled from a male donor with early-stage non-small cell lung cancer. The sequenced sample was PBMCs, obtained at follow-up. This chain connects TRBV4-1 to TRBJ2-7; 8 bases fit TRBD1. CDR3 bases: TGCGCCAGCAGCCAAGGCCAGGGGGCGGCCGAGCAGTACTTC. This codes for CASSQGQGAAEQYF.